A selection of T cell receptor beta chains follows, all from one sample in a study of glioma-infiltrating T cells after dendritic cell vaccination. The protocol was immunoSEQ multiplex PCR, while the TCRdb copy is restricted to in-frame clones and leaves out a portion. Of 20,000 to 30,000 clones detected, roughly 90% appear once; the ten largest clones hold around 2.9%. The sequencing used blood, collected after dendritic cell vaccination. The receptors originated from a human donor with glioblastoma. CDR3s include the opening cysteine and the closing phenylalanine or tryptophan. D genes are given only for firm matches. Clone size is shown for a subset of rows, as once, few, many or a class of expanded clone.

cdr3_length	v_call	d_call	j_call	clone_size	cdr3_aa	cdr3_nt
13	TRBV6-5	-	TRBJ1-1	once	CATGLGVNTEAFF	TGTGCCACCGGACTAGGGGTGAACACTGAAGCTTTCTTT
15	TRBV19	TRBD2	TRBJ2-1	few	CASSPRAGGHDEQFF	TGTGCCAGTAGTCCCCGGGCGGGGGGGCACGATGAGCAGTTCTTC
15	TRBV4-1	-	TRBJ2-7	-	CASSQTGTRPYEQYF	TGCGCCAGCAGCCAGACCGGGACAAGACCCTACGAGCAGTACTTC
14	TRBV6-1	-	TRBJ1-5	-	CASSLRGSNQPQHF	TGTGCCAGCAGCCTGCGCGGCAGCAATCAGCCCCAGCATTTT
16	TRBV7-9	TRBD1	TRBJ1-2	-	CASSLAGQGTSYGYTF	TGTGCCAGCAGCTTAGCAGGACAGGGGACTAGCTATGGCTACACCTTC
17	TRBV6-1	-	TRBJ2-1	-	CASSEAFTGRTDNEQFF	TGTGCCAGCAGTGAAGCGTTCACAGGCCGAACCGACAATGAGCAGTTCTTC
11	TRBV25-1	TRBD1	TRBJ2-5	-	CASSQDRMVYF	TGTGCCAGCAGTCAGGACAGGATGGTCTACTTC
16	TRBV7-8	TRBD2	TRBJ2-2	-	CASTAGGGLTTGELFF	TGTGCCAGCACCGCGGGCGGGGGGTTAACGACCGGGGAGCTGTTTTTT
14	TRBV7-8	TRBD1	TRBJ2-7	-	CASSLGQGGAEQYF	TGTGCCAGCAGCTTAGGACAGGGGGGGGCCGAGCAGTACTTC
16	TRBV5-1	TRBD2	TRBJ2-1	-	CASSARGGGAGNEQFF	TGCGCCAGCAGCGCCCGAGGCGGGGGGGCCGGGAATGAGCAGTTCTTC
14	TRBV7-9	TRBD1	TRBJ2-3	-	CASSGTGSTDTQYF	TGTGCCAGCAGCGGGACAGGGAGCACAGATACGCAGTATTTT
14	TRBV5-6	TRBD1	TRBJ2-7	-	CASRMTGESYEQYF	TGTGCCAGCAGGATGACAGGGGAAAGTTACGAGCAGTACTTC
16	TRBV5-1	TRBD1	TRBJ2-5	-	CASSFLQGGRRETQYF	TGCGCCAGCAGCTTCTTACAGGGGGGCCGCCGAGAGACCCAGTACTTC
13	TRBV19	-	TRBJ1-1	-	CASSPVGITEAFF	TGTGCCAGTAGCCCGGTCGGGATCACTGAAGCTTTCTTT
13	TRBV6-6	-	TRBJ2-7	-	CASSQGGSYEQYF	TGTGCCAGCAGCCAGGGGGGATCCTACGAGCAGTACTTC
15	TRBV6-5	TRBD1	TRBJ2-3	-	CASRKQGGPTDTQYF	TGTGCCAGCAGGAAACAGGGGGGCCCCACAGATACGCAGTATTTT
18	TRBV7-9	-	TRBJ2-6	-	CASSSPGQRYSGANVLTF	TGTGCCAGCAGCTCCCCCGGCCAGAGGTACTCTGGGGCCAACGTCCTGACTTTC
17	TRBV11-2	-	TRBJ2-5	-	CASSVGALTGHQETQYF	TGTGCCAGCAGCGTCGGAGCCCTAACAGGGCACCAAGAGACCCAGTACTTC
14	TRBV9	-	TRBJ1-6	-	CASSVAEYNSPLHF	TGTGCCAGCAGCGTAGCAGAATATAATTCACCCCTCCACTTT
14	TRBV27	TRBD1	TRBJ1-6	-	CASGISGTGSPLHF	TGTGCCAGCGGGATATCCGGGACAGGTTCACCCCTCCACTTT
18	TRBV18	TRBD1	TRBJ2-7	once	CASSHQRAGQGAVWEQYF	TGTGCCAGCTCCCACCAAAGAGCGGGACAGGGGGCTGTGTGGGAGCAGTACTTC
13	TRBV27	-	TRBJ1-6	few	CASFAQGGSPLHF	TGTGCCAGTTTCGCACAGGGTGGTTCACCCCTCCACTTT
14	TRBV5-1	-	TRBJ2-1	-	CASSTQGAYNEQFF	TGCGCCAGCAGCACACAGGGCGCCTACAATGAGCAGTTCTTC
13	TRBV18	-	TRBJ1-2	once	CASSPRGDYGYTF	TGTGCCAGCTCACCCCGCGGGGACTATGGCTACACCTTC
11	TRBV5-4	-	TRBJ2-5	-	CASSLRETQYF	TGTGCCAGCAGCTTGCGTGAGACCCAGTACTTC
14	TRBV19	-	TRBJ2-7	-	CASKDSNMAYEQYF	TGTGCCAGTAAAGATAGCAATATGGCCTACGAGCAGTACTTC
14	TRBV5-1	-	TRBJ1-4	once	CASSLGQVNEKLFF	TGCGCCAGCAGCTTGGGTCAGGTCAATGAAAAACTGTTTTTT
13	TRBV10-1	-	TRBJ2-3	-	CASSKTSTDTQYF	TGCGCCAGCAGTAAGACTAGCACAGATACGCAGTATTTT
13	TRBV7-7	TRBD1	TRBJ2-3	-	CASSSDRVDTQYF	TGTGCTAGCAGCTCGGACAGGGTAGATACGCAGTATTTT
14	TRBV5-1	-	TRBJ2-7	few	CASSLVRTGNEQYF	TGCGCCAGCAGCTTGGTCCGTACGGGGAACGAGCAGTACTTC
18	TRBV4-2	TRBD2	TRBJ2-3	-	CASSQWGLADSSTDTQYF	TGTGCCAGCAGCCAGTGGGGACTAGCAGATTCTAGCACAGATACGCAGTATTTT
15	TRBV27	-	TRBJ2-2	-	CASSTSGGRGGELFF	TGTGCCAGCTCCACTTCAGGGGGGCGAGGCGGGGAGCTGTTTTTT
14	TRBV9	TRBD1	TRBJ1-5	-	CASSVGQGNQPQHF	TGTGCCAGCAGCGTAGGACAGGGAAACCAGCCCCAGCATTTT
11	TRBV2	-	TRBJ2-7	-	CASSGSYEQYF	TGTGCCAGCAGTGGGAGCTACGAGCAGTACTTC
16	TRBV4-1	TRBD1	TRBJ2-3	once	CASSPRQGRGTDTQYF	TGCGCCAGCAGCCCGAGACAGGGGAGAGGCACAGATACGCAGTATTTT
14	TRBV10-1	-	TRBJ1-4	-	CASSDGGQNEKLFF	TGCGCCAGCAGTGACGGGGGGCAGAATGAAAAACTGTTTTTT
15	TRBV7-6	-	TRBJ2-5	-	CASSLRQRGGETQYF	TGTGCCAGCAGCCTTAGACAGAGGGGAGGAGAGACCCAGTACTTC
14	TRBV5-4	TRBD1	TRBJ2-5	-	CASSLANRGETQYF	TGTGCCAGCAGCTTGGCCAACAGGGGAGAGACCCAGTACTTC
15	TRBV27	TRBD1	TRBJ1-5	-	CASSLVGGSNQPQHF	TGTGCCAGCAGTTTGGTAGGGGGCTCCAATCAGCCCCAGCATTTT
16	TRBV5-6	TRBD1	TRBJ1-1	-	CASSETGAGGRTEAFF	TGTGCCAGCAGCGAAACAGGGGCGGGGGGGAGAACTGAAGCTTTCTTT
19	TRBV4-1	TRBD1	TRBJ1-1	few	CASSRDGGAGGRRSTEAFF	TGCGCCAGCAGCCGCGATGGGGGCGCAGGGGGCCGTAGGAGCACTGAAGCTTTCTTT
16	TRBV5-1	-	TRBJ2-3	-	CASSLNPGLDTDTQYF	TGCGCCAGCAGCCTTAACCCGGGACTCGACACAGATACGCAGTATTTT